Following are 8 T cell receptor beta chains from one sample sequenced in a study of human T cells and chemical hapten exposure. It was unfractionated whole blood from which total RNA was extracted. TCRdb fed the 5' RACE reads into MiXCR, producing one record per CDR3 protein. The sample contains tens of thousands of distinct CDR3 sequences, about a sixth of which appear only once. The receptors were gathered from a female donor in good health.

This chain connects TRBV3-1 to TRBJ1-1; D unresolved. Deletions cut 4 bases from V and 3 bases from J, with 18 bases between. CDR3 length: 16 residues. CDR1 is LGHDT, CDR2 YNNKEL, per germline (reference sequence). The CDR3 reads CASSPLSEASDTEAFF. The CDR3 coding sequence is TGTGCCAGCAGCCCCTTATCTGAGGCCTCGGACACTGAAGCTTTCTTT. The whole variable domain, remainder taken from reference TRBV3-1 and TRBJ1-1, is DTAVSQTPKYLVTQMGNDKSIKCEQNLGHDTMYWYKQDSKKFLKIMFSYNNKELIINETVPNRFSPKSPDKAHLNLHINSLELGDSAVYFCASSPLSEASDTEAFFGQGTRLTVV.

This clonotype was observed a few times. This chain links TRBV2 with TRBJ1-1, with a tentative D call TRBD1 (5 bases). In germline, CDR1 is SNHLY, CDR2 FYNNEI. The CDR3 extends over 13 amino acids. Trimming took 6 bases from V and 1 from J, leaving 9 bases between them. DNA of the CDR3: TGTGCCAGCAGGACAGTCTGGAACACTGAAGCTTTCTTT. Translation: CASRTVWNTEAFF.

This clonotype was seen only a few times. This sequence joins TRBV7-8 and TRBJ2-3; a weak D match, TRBD1 (5 bases). The CDR3 has 13 amino acids. Germline V gene lookup returns CDR1 SGHVS and CDR2 FQNEAQ. The V gene lost 5 bases and the J gene lost 7 bases, with 13 bases spanning the gap. CDR3 nucleotide sequence: TGTGCCAGCAGCGTAGACAGTCGGTATACGCAGTATTTT. Residues: CASSVDSRYTQYF.

The chain combines TRBV20-1 with TRBJ2-7, with a tentative D call TRBD1 (6 bases). CDR3 length: 14 amino acids. The V end lost 1 base, the J end lost 0 bases, and 10 bases lay between the germline ends. CDR1 and CDR2 from the germline V gene are DFQATT and SNEGSKA (reference sequence). CDR3 bases: TGCAGTGCTAGAGGGGACAAGGGCTCCTACGAGCAGTACTTC. Translated, it gives CSARGDKGSYEQYF.

The CDR3 reads CASSQERDGEDTEAFF. The DNA of the CDR3 is TGCGCCAGCAGCCAAGAACGGGACGGGGAGGACACTGAAGCTTTCTTT. The chain joins TRBV4-3 to TRBJ1-1; D is possibly TRBD1 (5 bases). The germline V gene has CDR1 LGHNA and CDR2 YSLEER. V lost 0 bases to trimming and J lost 3 bases, with 14 bases between them. The CDR3 sequence is 16 residues long.

V is TRBV14 and J is TRBJ1-2; 8 positions agree with TRBD1. In germline, CDR1 is SGHDN, CDR2 FVKESK. The CDR3 runs to 15 residues. J gave up 2 bases and V 3 bases, and 5 bases lay outside the gene matches. The CDR3 sequence is CASSQATGANYGYTF. The CDR3 DNA is TGTGCCAGCAGCCAGGCGACAGGGGCAAACTATGGCTACACCTTC.

In regard to this clonotype: Mismatch with germline at one junction end may stem from a read error. The chain recombines TRBV5-1 with TRBJ1-1, with 8 bases lining up with TRBD1. Germline-derived CDR1 and CDR2 are SGHRS and YFSETQ. The CDR3 is made up of 13 amino acids. DNA of the CDR3: TGCGCCAGCACCCGGACAGGGAACAGTGAAGCTTTCTTT. Protein sequence: CASTRTGNSEAFF.

The V call is TRBV7-9, the J call TRBJ1-1; D call uncertain. The CDR3 runs 14 residues. V was clipped by 7 bases and J by 5 bases, with 17 bases between them. Germline V gene lookup returns CDR1 SEHNR and CDR2 FQNEAQ (reference sequence). CDR3 DNA: TGTGCCAGCAATGATATAAGTCCGTTAACTGAAGCTTTCTTT. This gives the protein CASNDISPLTEAFF.